This T cell receptor beta chain was recovered during a study of control samples from healthy donors and cancer patients. Only in-frame clones appear in the TCRdb table, and some are missing; sequencing was by immunoSEQ multiplex PCR. The repertoire includes tens of thousands of clones, 80% to 95% of them detected once, and about 1.7% sits in the top ten. This receptor was taken from a man in his forties with colorectal cancer. Material: PBMCs.

The CDR3 spells CASSPWPGAYNEQFF. The CDR3 region has the DNA TGTGCCAGCAGTCCTTGGCCAGGGGCCTACAATGAGCAGTTCTTC. This chain uses TRBV6-5 with TRBJ2-1; D is possibly TRBD1 (6 bases). Germline V gene lookup returns CDR1 MNHEY and CDR2 SVGAGI. Trimming took 5 bases from V and 2 from J, leaving 13 bases between them. This CDR3 region has 15 residues.